This TCR beta chain was sequenced in a study of blood T cell repertoires in COVID-19 (dated by TCRdb to the early 2020s). Broadly, across the study: Samples covering the acute and convalescent phases of COVID-19 were provided by collaborators in the United States, Italy and Spain. The material from the prospective study consisted of cDNA or gDNA derived from T cells, B-cell-depleted T cells, or PBMCs. Subjects who had been exposed to COVID-19, were actively infected with it, or had recovered from it provided the deeply sampled blood TCRbeta repertoires that made up the dataset. A freely available public database, intended as a resource for researchers studying the immune response to SARS-CoV-2, is where the repertoires were released. Samples were obtained from the ongoing ImmuneRACE study (first 160 participants) and from over 1,000 subjects provided by 6 global collaborators. A de-identified subject ID, COVID-19 status, age in years and sex were almost always included in the sample metadata. Where available, HLA class I and class II types were obtained from metadata supplied by the sample provider rather than from assay-based typing.

TCRbeta CDR3 regions were amplified from genomic DNA by means of the immunoSEQ Assay, a bias-controlled multiplex PCR. Turning to the authors' computational methods: The number of nucleated cells in each sample was estimated from the amplification of reference gene primers within the assay. To quantify the absolute abundance of each unique TCRbeta CDR3 rearrangement, sequence reads were collapsed and filtered. For each sample, productive Simpson clonality was calculated as the square root of Simpson's diversity index across productive rearrangements. This is the immuneACCESS table as TCRdb keeps it, with only in-frame sequences that have V and J called. A part of the clones is gone; compared with another copy, unresolved V genes explain less than half, and the rest is unexplained. V, J and clone size derive from that table, while D and trimming were established from the DNA sequence. A total of approximately 210,000 clones appear in this sample, around 81% of them only once. Jointly, the top ten make up around 1% of the sample.

Compared with germline, V lacks 4 bases and J lacks 6 bases; bases without a gene match: 11. In the germline V gene, CDR1 corresponds to MNHEY and CDR2 to SVGAGI. The CDR3 runs 16 amino acids, cysteine and phenylalanine included. The only DNA kept is the CDR3, 48 bases in frame from the first base. One collaborating source in Seattle enrolled patients while the patients were actively infected and followed the patients over time throughout the course of disease. Collaborating institutions collected whole blood in K2EDTA tubes following their own protocols. Collaborator samples were shipped for TCRbeta analysis as frozen whole blood, isolated PBMCs, or DNA extracted from either sample type. Broader findings and caveats from the paper: How much clinical and demographic metadata was included differed by source and by participant, and the metadata was provided uncurated.

As for this clone: Its target antigen remains unknown. No much larger clone is present one base from it, and per-base qualities are unavailable.

The chain was built from TRBV6-5 and TRBJ2-2; a stretch of 7 junction bases matches TRBD1. This clonotype originated in a man between 60 and 75 years old with COVID-19, enrolled during active disease. The material sequenced was peripheral blood. The DNA sequence is as follows: TGTGCCAGCAGTTCCCGACAGGGTATGGGATCCGGGGAGCTGTTTTTT. Translation gives CASSSRQGMGSGELFF.